A selection of T cell receptor beta chains follows, all from one sample in a study of shared clonotypes between healthy human individuals. The data were produced by immunoSEQ multiplex PCR, yet TCRdb's version contains in-frame clones alone and is incomplete. Counted here are approximately 700,000 clones, 73% occurring once; the ten biggest clones make up about 1.8%. The specimen was memory CD4+ T cells sorted from blood. These TCRs come from a woman in her twenties or thirties in good health. Both conserved end residues are part of each CDR3. D genes are given only for firm matches. Size tells how often a clone was seen (once, few, many) or the class of an expanded clone, and some rows leave it out.

V: TRBV4-2
size: NA
D: TRBD2
J: TRBJ2-3
length: 17
CDR3: CASSQPPTSGVTDTQYF
DNA: TGTGCCAGCAGCCAACCCCCGACTAGCGGAGTCACAGATACGCAGTATTTT

V: TRBV2
size: NA
D: NA
J: TRBJ2-2
length: 15
CDR3: CASSEAWWKGGELFF
DNA: TGTGCCAGCAGTGAAGCGTGGTGGAAGGGCGGGGAGCTGTTTTTT

V: TRBV5-4
size: NA
D: NA
J: TRBJ1-5
length: 16
CDR3: CASSGAGLRSNQPQHF
DNA: TGTGCCAGCAGCGGGGCGGGGCTCCGTAGCAATCAGCCCCAGCATTTT

V: TRBV27
size: NA
D: NA
J: TRBJ1-3
length: 16
CDR3: CASSLNGPNSGNTIYF
DNA: TGTGCCAGCAGTTTGAACGGACCAAATTCTGGAAACACCATATATTTT

V: TRBV7-2
size: NA
D: TRBD2
J: TRBJ2-7
length: 18
CDR3: CASSRYGTSGRSTYEQYF
DNA: TGTGCCAGCAGCCGCTACGGGACTAGCGGGAGGAGTACCTACGAGCAGTACTTC

V: TRBV18
size: few
D: NA
J: TRBJ2-1
length: 13
CDR3: CASSLQGYNEQFF
DNA: TGTGCCAGCTCATTACAGGGTTACAATGAGCAGTTCTTC

V: TRBV18
size: NA
D: NA
J: TRBJ1-2
length: 14
CDR3: CASSADIVIYGYTF
DNA: TGTGCCAGCTCAGCCGACATCGTGATCTATGGCTACACCTTC

V: TRBV19
size: NA
D: NA
J: TRBJ2-1
length: 19
CDR3: CASTPLGGAARSTGNEQFF
DNA: TGTGCCAGTACCCCCCTCGGCGGAGCAGCGAGGTCTACGGGCAATGAGCAGTTCTTC

V: TRBV29-1
size: NA
D: NA
J: TRBJ2-3
length: 14
CDR3: CSVAGTGSTDTQYF
DNA: TGCAGCGTTGCCGGGACTGGGAGCACAGATACGCAGTATTTT

V: TRBV7-8
size: NA
D: NA
J: TRBJ2-7
length: 13
CDR3: CASSLYERLEQYF
DNA: TGTGCCAGCAGCTTATATGAACGGCTGGAGCAGTACTTC

V: TRBV5-1
size: NA
D: TRBD1
J: TRBJ2-5
length: 15
CDR3: CASSLGQGVLETQYF
DNA: TGCGCCAGCAGCTTGGGACAGGGTGTATTGGAGACCCAGTACTTC

V: TRBV15
size: once
D: NA
J: TRBJ1-3
length: 14
CDR3: CATWDGASGNTIYF
DNA: TGTGCCACCTGGGACGGGGCCTCTGGAAACACCATATATTTT

V: TRBV30
size: NA
D: NA
J: TRBJ2-1
length: 17
CDR3: CAWSPMGAGLSYNEQFF
DNA: TGTGCCTGGAGTCCGATGGGGGCGGGATTATCCTACAATGAGCAGTTCTTC

V: TRBV2
size: NA
D: TRBD1
J: TRBJ1-5
length: 15
CDR3: CASAAVGQGNQPQHF
DNA: TGTGCCAGCGCAGCAGTTGGACAGGGCAATCAGCCCCAGCATTTT

V: TRBV29-1
size: NA
D: TRBD1
J: TRBJ1-1
length: 13
CDR3: CSEIGQGNTEAFF
DNA: TGCAGCGAGATAGGACAGGGGAACACTGAAGCTTTCTTT

V: TRBV5-5
size: NA
D: NA
J: TRBJ2-7
length: 13
CDR3: CASSLGMYYEQYF
DNA: TGTGCCAGCAGCTTGGGGATGTACTACGAGCAGTACTTC

V: TRBV23-1
size: NA
D: TRBD1
J: TRBJ1-2
length: 17
CDR3: CASSQLHPLDRAYGYTF
DNA: TGCGCCAGCAGTCAACTACATCCTCTAGACAGGGCCTATGGCTACACCTTC

V: TRBV5-4
size: NA
D: TRBD2
J: TRBJ2-1
length: 16
CDR3: CASSELAKTPYNEQFF
DNA: TGTGCCAGCAGTGAACTAGCGAAAACCCCCTACAATGAGCAGTTCTTC

V: TRBV7-2
size: once
D: NA
J: TRBJ1-1
length: 18
CDR3: CASSRRDKGLRRNTEAFF
DNA: TGTGCCAGCAGCCGCCGGGACAAGGGGCTAAGGAGGAACACTGAAGCTTTCTTT

V: TRBV2
size: NA
D: TRBD2
J: TRBJ2-3
length: 15
CDR3: CASSSSGSKISTQYF
DNA: TGTGCCAGCAGTAGTAGCGGGAGTAAAATCTCTACGCAGTATTTT

V: TRBV7-9
size: few
D: NA
J: TRBJ1-1
length: 13
CDR3: CASHGQLNTEAFF
DNA: TGTGCCAGCCACGGACAGTTGAACACTGAAGCTTTCTTT

V: TRBV9
size: NA
D: NA
J: TRBJ1-3
length: 17
CDR3: CASSPRPGRLSGNTIYF
DNA: TGTGCCAGCAGCCCAAGACCGGGCCGTCTTTCTGGAAACACCATATATTTT

V: TRBV7-2
size: NA
D: NA
J: TRBJ1-2
length: 14
CDR3: CASSKDSYVYGYTF
DNA: TGTGCCAGCAGTAAGGACAGCTATGTCTATGGCTACACCTTC

V: TRBV6-5
size: NA
D: TRBD2
J: TRBJ2-2
length: 15
CDR3: CASSQERESTGELFF
DNA: TGTGCCAGCAGCCAGGAGCGGGAGTCTACCGGGGAGCTGTTTTTT

V: TRBV2
size: NA
D: NA
J: TRBJ2-5
length: 14
CDR3: CASSPLGPQETQYF
DNA: TGTGCCAGCAGCCCCCTCGGACCCCAAGAGACCCAGTACTTC

V: TRBV14
size: NA
D: NA
J: TRBJ2-5
length: 11
CDR3: CASSPGETQYF
DNA: TGTGCCAGCAGCCCCGGGGAGACCCAGTACTTC

V: TRBV28
size: NA
D: NA
J: TRBJ1-2
length: 13
CDR3: CASSLGQYYGYTF
DNA: TGTGCCAGCAGTTTAGGACAGTACTATGGCTACACCTTC

V: TRBV5-6
size: few
D: NA
J: TRBJ2-3
length: 15
CDR3: CASSLYGLDVNTQYF
DNA: TGTGCCAGCAGCTTGTACGGCCTAGACGTAAATACGCAGTATTTT

V: TRBV5-1
size: NA
D: NA
J: TRBJ1-4
length: 13
CDR3: CASSLSANEKLFF
DNA: TGCGCCAGCAGCTTGAGTGCTAATGAAAAACTGTTTTTT

V: TRBV5-1
size: NA
D: TRBD1
J: TRBJ2-1
length: 18
CDR3: CASSSGQGAFWSYNEQFF
DNA: TGCGCCAGCAGCTCCGGACAGGGGGCGTTCTGGTCCTACAATGAGCAGTTCTTC

V: TRBV5-1
size: many
D: TRBD1
J: TRBJ2-6
length: 18
CDR3: CASSFRQGKNSGANVLTF
DNA: TGCGCCAGCAGCTTTCGACAGGGAAAGAACTCTGGGGCCAACGTCCTGACTTTC

V: TRBV14
size: NA
D: NA
J: TRBJ1-3
length: 15
CDR3: CASSQAGKTGNTIYF
DNA: TGTGCCAGCAGCCAGGCCGGGAAGACTGGAAACACCATATATTTT

V: TRBV20-1
size: NA
D: NA
J: TRBJ2-7
length: 11
CDR3: CSARKLGEQYF
DNA: TGCAGTGCTAGAAAACTGGGCGAGCAGTACTTC

V: TRBV6-6
size: NA
D: NA
J: TRBJ2-1
length: 15
CDR3: CASGLTRQSYNEQFF
DNA: TGTGCCAGCGGACTCACCCGCCAATCCTACAATGAGCAGTTCTTC

V: TRBV5-1
size: NA
D: NA
J: TRBJ2-5
length: 15
CDR3: CASSLSGGLQETQYF
DNA: TGCGCCAGCAGCTTGTCAGGGGGGCTCCAAGAGACCCAGTACTTC

V: TRBV28
size: NA
D: TRBD1
J: TRBJ1-1
length: 12
CDR3: CASSLFQGAAFF
DNA: TGTGCCAGCAGTTTATTCCAGGGGGCCGCTTTCTTT

V: TRBV6-1
size: NA
D: NA
J: TRBJ1-1
length: 13
CDR3: CASSSGVQTEAFF
DNA: TGTGCCAGCAGTAGCGGGGTCCAAACTGAAGCTTTCTTT

V: TRBV10-2
size: NA
D: TRBD1
J: TRBJ2-5
length: 14
CDR3: CASSPQGAAKTQYF
DNA: TGCGCCAGCAGTCCACAGGGGGCAGCGAAGACCCAGTACTTC

V: TRBV18
size: once
D: TRBD2
J: TRBJ2-1
length: 15
CDR3: CASSPGLAGGDEQFF
DNA: TGTGCCAGCTCACCTGGACTAGCGGGAGGGGATGAGCAGTTCTTC

V: TRBV7-2
size: NA
D: NA
J: TRBJ2-5
length: 14
CDR3: CASSRGHSPETQYF
DNA: TGTGCCAGCAGCCGGGGACACTCTCCAGAGACCCAGTACTTC

V: TRBV19
size: NA
D: NA
J: TRBJ1-5
length: 19
CDR3: CASSTREKGGEGFNQPQHF
DNA: TGTGCCAGTAGTACTCGTGAAAAGGGTGGAGAAGGGTTCAATCAGCCCCAGCATTTT

V: TRBV23-1
size: NA
D: NA
J: TRBJ2-7
length: 16
CDR3: CASSQLRGQRVYEQYF
DNA: TGCGCCAGCAGTCAACTTCGGGGACAGCGGGTCTACGAGCAGTACTTC

V: TRBV7-2
size: NA
D: NA
J: TRBJ1-2
length: 14
CDR3: CASSFALGPYGYTF
DNA: TGTGCCAGCAGCTTTGCCCTAGGACCCTATGGCTACACCTTC

V: TRBV5-4
size: NA
D: NA
J: TRBJ2-2
length: 15
CDR3: CASSSGGVNTGELFF
DNA: TGTGCCAGCAGCTCGGGGGGCGTGAACACCGGGGAGCTGTTTTTT

V: TRBV30
size: few
D: TRBD2
J: TRBJ2-5
length: 14
CDR3: CACGGEERFETQYF
DNA: TGTGCCTGTGGGGGGGAAGAGCGGTTTGAGACCCAGTACTTC

V: TRBV5-1
size: NA
D: NA
J: TRBJ2-2
length: 18
CDR3: CASSFPGMAQTVAGELFF
DNA: TGCGCCAGCAGCTTCCCCGGTATGGCCCAAACAGTAGCCGGGGAGCTGTTTTTT

V: TRBV28
size: NA
D: NA
J: TRBJ1-5
length: 12
CDR3: CASRDTDQPQHF
DNA: TGTGCGTCCCGGGACACTGATCAGCCCCAGCATTTT

V: TRBV5-1
size: NA
D: NA
J: TRBJ2-5
length: 15
CDR3: CASSPGHGRQETQYF
DNA: TGCGCCAGCAGTCCGGGACACGGGAGGCAAGAGACCCAGTACTTC

V: TRBV2
size: once
D: TRBD2
J: TRBJ2-7
length: 20
CDR3: CASSGLAGDLIALVSYEQYF
DNA: TGTGCCAGCAGCGGACTAGCGGGAGATCTAATTGCTCTAGTCTCCTACGAGCAGTACTTC

V: TRBV28
size: NA
D: TRBD2
J: TRBJ2-3
length: 17
CDR3: CASSLEGSGFSTDTQYF
DNA: TGTGCCAGCAGTTTAGAGGGTAGCGGGTTTAGCACAGATACGCAGTATTTT